This entry features one T cell receptor (beta chain) sequence. This clonotype was seen at least ten times. Its specific antigen is unknown. Within one base of it there is no much larger clone, and no base qualities were kept. This record comes from a study of human T cells and chemical hapten exposure listed by TCRdb under 2021. With respect to the entire study: For sensitization, 2% DPC in acetone was applied to a 2 cm by 2 cm area of upper inner arm skin. Throughout the study period of 20 to 30 weeks, patients also received therapeutic DPC doses to the scalp every week. Patch testing on the upper back used Finn chambers containing 0.01% DPC, with scoring done after 6 days according to International Contact Dermatitis Research Group standards. Most of the patients in the cohort were female, and the cohort covered alopecia areata with under or over 50% scalp involvement, alopecia totalis and alopecia universalis. The libraries were sequenced as a pool, and the TCR yield per sample differed mostly because of small variations in library volumes within the pool. Peripheral blood TCR repertoire changes were tracked in vivo in alopecia patients during primary and secondary sensitization to the hapten diphenylcyclopropenone (DPC). Blood samples were taken from patients before sensitization (week 0) and at 2, 6 and about 24 weeks after DPC sensitization. Blood for TCR sequencing was provided by twenty-nine alopecia patients at one to four time points (pre-sensitization, 2, 6 and 24 weeks). General conclusions and limits of the study: Patch test score was positively correlated with the number of PT1 expanded TCRs, with significance at thresholds 8, 16 and 32 but not at 4. DPC sensitization did not change how many TCRs were above 1 in 1000 frequency, and no evidence was found of alterations in global repertoire structure. All patients had alopecia, a presumed autoimmune disease, so their immune response might differ from that of healthy individuals. Repeated subsampling changed both the strength of the expansion versus patch-test correlation and the threshold at which the correlation became significant. Significantly more large CDR3 similarity clusters were formed by expanded TCRs than by pre-sensitization or healthy control sets, consistent with antigen-driven responses.

Receptor libraries were prepared by RACE. Sequencing was carried out with a NextSeq 500. Library preparation attached unique molecular identifiers to individual cDNA molecules for quantitative, reproducible TCR counting. From each blood RNA sample, both TCR alpha and TCR beta chains were sequenced. In the original analysis: A median of roughly 99,000 TCRs per sample was observed, with a range of 23,224 to 690,600. V, J and CDR3 annotation of the TCR reads was carried out using the Decombinator software suite. For PS versus PT1 abundance plots, all samples were subsampled to the same number of TCRs (28,000). Expanded TCRs were defined as absent before sensitization and observed at least eight times at the 2-week time point. TCRdb handled the public reads itself, with Q25 trimming in fastp and clone calling in MiXCR, and kept productive beta chains. Rows with a matching CDR3 protein are joined into one entry that keeps the most common DNA and genes. The V and J calls were not made by the authors but by TCRdb's processing. Counted in this sample were nearly 95,000 distinct CDR3 sequences; roughly 11% of them appeared once. The ten largest clonotypes hold roughly 2.2% of the sample.

The label giving this sample's time point can be read as: patch test 2, 6 weeks after DPC sensitization. Reading the label with the study, this specimen's treatment or condition is: therapeutic diphenylcyclopropenone sensitization with weekly scalp DPC. At each patch-test visit, blood was drawn before the patch test was applied. Patients were eligible if aged 18 to 70, diagnosed with alopecia and judged suitable for DPC therapy, and pregnant patients were excluded. Total RNA was extracted from unfractionated whole blood collected in Tempus Blood RNA tubes. The receptor comes from a man between 35 and 55 years old with alopecia areata. Some clones in this sample may be carry-over from other donors' samples. Sequencing used whole blood, obtained in connection with sensitization to the hapten diphenylcyclopropenone (DPC).

CDR3 region: CASSQVTGRAEAFF. Read as DNA, the sequence is TGCGCCAGCAGCCAAGTAACAGGGAGGGCTGAAGCTTTCTTT. The rearrangement combines TRBV4-1 with TRBJ1-1; D gene: possibly TRBD1, on 6 matching bases. Reading the germline V gene gives CDR1 MGHRA and CDR2 YSYEKL. The CDR3 runs 14 amino acids, cysteine and phenylalanine included. Only the CDR3 DNA is retained, 42 bases long and in frame from the first base. Trimming costs V 1 base and J 6 bases, and their ends lie 12 bases apart.